The 9 T cell receptor beta chains below all came from one sample that was sequenced in a study of blood T cell repertoires in COVID-19. Sequencing was performed with immunoSEQ multiplex PCR; in TCRdb, only in-frame clones are kept and a portion is missing. The repertoire holds 160,000 or so clones, approximately 83% seen once, with 1.5% to 1.9% in the top ten. The sequencing sample was made of peripheral blood. The receptors stem from a human donor in a cohort sampled during active COVID-19.

The CDR3 sequence: CASRGTDNSPLHF. The CDR3 region has the DNA TGCGCCAGCAGGGGGACAGATAATTCACCCCTCCACTTT. The chain recombines TRBV4-3 with TRBJ1-6, with TRBD1 identical over 7 bases. Germline values: CDR1 LGHNA, CDR2 YSLEER. V shed 6 bases, J shed 5 bases, and the junction held 1 base outside the gene matches. The CDR3 contains 13 residues.

V gene TRBV7-2 combines with J gene TRBJ2-7; D is unresolved. Germline values: CDR1 SGHTA, CDR2 FQGNSA. This CDR3 has 14 amino acids. Trimming shortened V by 3 bases and J by 0 bases, and 9 bases separated the two germline ends. CDR3 sequence reads: CASSFYLSSYEQYF. DNA of the CDR3: TGTGCCAGCAGCTTTTATCTTAGCTCCTACGAGCAGTACTTC.

This chain links TRBV27 with TRBJ2-7, with TRBD1 identical over 7 bases. Germline V gene sequence: CDR1 MNHEY, CDR2 SMNVEV (reference sequence). The V segment lost 5 bases and the J segment 0 bases; nucleotides outside the gene matches: 10. There are 16 residues in the CDR3. CDR3 sequence: CASSQGGRFGSYEQYF. Written as DNA, the CDR3 is TGTGCCAGCAGTCAAGGGGGCAGGTTTGGCTCCTACGAGCAGTACTTC.

The rearrangement joins TRBV27 to TRBJ1-1; perhaps TRBD1 as D (6 bases). Trimming took 6 bases from V and 3 from J, leaving 17 bases between them. Germline CDR1 is MNHEY and CDR2 is SMNVEV (reference sequence). CDR3 length: 15 amino acids. The DNA of the CDR3 is TGTGCCAGCAGGTCGGGGACACGGGGGGACACTGAAGCTTTCTTT. Protein: CASRSGTRGDTEAFF.

The chain uses TRBV6-1 and TRBJ1-1; D is possibly TRBD1 (5 bases). In germline, CDR1 is MNHNS, CDR2 SASEGT. Trimming shortened V by 3 bases and J by 2 bases, and 13 bases separated the two germline ends. The CDR3 covers 15 residues. CDR3 sequence reads: CASSELAGPNTEAFF. The DNA for the CDR3 is TGTGCCAGCAGTGAGTTGGCGGGGCCCAACACTGAAGCTTTCTTT.

The rearrangement links TRBV11-3 to TRBJ2-5, with D perhaps matching TRBD1 (6 bases). Germline CDR1 reads SGHNT; CDR2 reads YENEEA. V dropped 0 bases and J dropped 2 bases, with 16 bases sitting between them. CDR3 length equals 17 residues. The CDR3 region has the DNA TGTGCCAGCAGCTTAGAGGGGACACCGACAAGACAAGAGACCCAGTACTTC. Protein: CASSLEGTPTRQETQYF.

The chain is built from TRBV11-2 and TRBJ2-2; 13 bases align to TRBD2. The trim removed 3 bases at V and 3 bases at J, leaving 4 bases unmatched. Germline CDR1 is SGHAT and CDR2 is FQNNGV. The CDR3 runs to 17 residues. CDR3 residues: CASSFPGLAGDTGELFF. CDR3 DNA sequence: TGTGCCAGCAGCTTCCCTGGACTAGCGGGAGACACCGGGGAGCTGTTTTTT.

The chain combines TRBV27 with TRBJ2-7, with 11 bases identical to TRBD1. There are 16 residues in the CDR3. After removal of 2 bases from V and 0 bases from J, the junction contained 3 bases not matched to a gene. Germline CDR1 is MNHEY and CDR2 is SMNVEV (reference sequence). This CDR3 reads CASSLKGQGVSYEQYF. CDR3 DNA: TGTGCCAGCAGTTTAAAGGGACAGGGGGTCTCCTACGAGCAGTACTTC.

V usage is TRBV6-5 and J usage is TRBJ1-2; D is unresolved. Germline values: CDR1 MNHEY, CDR2 SVGAGI. V was shortened by 6 bases and J by 5 bases, with 13 bases between the two germline ends. This CDR3 contains 13 residues. CDR3 sequence: CASSLRAGYGYTF. CDR3 DNA sequence: TGTGCCAGCAGCCTCCGTGCGGGGTATGGCTACACCTTC.